The clone carrying this T cell receptor beta chain has more than one count but fewer than ten. Its antigen remains unknown. TCRdb ran MiXCR on the reads and lists one entry per CDR3 protein. This sample has over 200,000 distinct CDR3 sequences, with roughly 15% found just once. This sample was included in a study of T cell repertoires in cytomegalovirus infection. Study information: An indication of both CMV infection and matching HLA type came from public TCR beta signatures. Study-level results: Across the ex vivo response, the dominant clonotypes were HLA-C-restricted CMV-specific TCR beta clonotypes. Carriage of CMV together with the relevant HLA was identifiable through cumulative public TCR beta family frequency.

The CDR3 extends over 16 amino acids. Germline CDR1 and CDR2: SGHRS and YFSETQ. V was pared by 0 bases and J by 5 bases, with 6 bases of the junction left unmatched. The sequencing input was PBMCs. The TCR sequence derives from a human donor in good health (CMV status not recorded). Some clones in this sample may be carry-over from other donors' samples. This rearrangement joins TRBV5-1 to TRBJ2-7; the match to TRBD2 covers 12 bases. The CDR3 loop is CASSLGLAGGPHEQYF. The CDR3 DNA follows: TGCGCCAGCAGCTTGGGGCTAGCGGGAGGGCCTCACGAGCAGTACTTC.